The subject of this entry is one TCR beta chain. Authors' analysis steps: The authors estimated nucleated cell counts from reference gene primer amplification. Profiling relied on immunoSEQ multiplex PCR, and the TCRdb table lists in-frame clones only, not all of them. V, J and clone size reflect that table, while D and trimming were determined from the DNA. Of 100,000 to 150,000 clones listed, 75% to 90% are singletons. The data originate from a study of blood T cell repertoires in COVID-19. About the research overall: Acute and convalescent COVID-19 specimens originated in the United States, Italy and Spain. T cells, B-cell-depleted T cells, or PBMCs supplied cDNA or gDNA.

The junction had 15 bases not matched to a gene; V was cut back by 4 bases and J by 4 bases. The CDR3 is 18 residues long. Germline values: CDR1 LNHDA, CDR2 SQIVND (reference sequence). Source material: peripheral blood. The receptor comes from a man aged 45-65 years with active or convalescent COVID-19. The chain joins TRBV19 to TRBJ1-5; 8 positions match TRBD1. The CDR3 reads CASSTSRAGGAVNQPQHF. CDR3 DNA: TGTGCCAGTAGTACCTCCAGGGCAGGGGGCGCGGTAAATCAGCCCCAGCATTTT. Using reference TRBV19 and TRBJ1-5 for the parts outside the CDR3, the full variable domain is DGGITQSPKYLFRKEGQNVTLSCEQNLNHDAMYWYRQDPGQGLRLIYYSQIVNDFQKGDIAEGYSVSREKKESFPLTVTSAQKNPTAFYLCASSTSRAGGAVNQPQHFGDGTRLSIL.